This T cell receptor (beta chain) stems from a study of OX40 agonist ivuxolimab in advanced cancers. CDR3 length equals 16 residues. Trimming took 0 bases from V and 0 from J, leaving 11 bases between them. CDR1 and CDR2 (germline): SGHRS, YFSETQ. This table comes from immunoSEQ multiplex PCR, and its TCRdb copy is limited to in-frame clones, with some not included. In the table there are 65,000 to 90,000 clones, almost 85% of which are singletons. The receptor's source is an adult with an advanced solid tumor such as melanoma, head and neck, liver or kidney cancer. The sequencing used CD4+ or CD8+ T cells sorted from blood, collected in a trial of the OX40 agonist ivuxolimab. V gene TRBV5-1 combines with J gene TRBJ2-3; D remains ambiguous. The chain's CDR3 is CASSLGASQSTDTQYF. The CDR3 coding sequence is TGCGCCAGCAGCTTGGGCGCCAGCCAGAGCACAGATACGCAGTATTTT.